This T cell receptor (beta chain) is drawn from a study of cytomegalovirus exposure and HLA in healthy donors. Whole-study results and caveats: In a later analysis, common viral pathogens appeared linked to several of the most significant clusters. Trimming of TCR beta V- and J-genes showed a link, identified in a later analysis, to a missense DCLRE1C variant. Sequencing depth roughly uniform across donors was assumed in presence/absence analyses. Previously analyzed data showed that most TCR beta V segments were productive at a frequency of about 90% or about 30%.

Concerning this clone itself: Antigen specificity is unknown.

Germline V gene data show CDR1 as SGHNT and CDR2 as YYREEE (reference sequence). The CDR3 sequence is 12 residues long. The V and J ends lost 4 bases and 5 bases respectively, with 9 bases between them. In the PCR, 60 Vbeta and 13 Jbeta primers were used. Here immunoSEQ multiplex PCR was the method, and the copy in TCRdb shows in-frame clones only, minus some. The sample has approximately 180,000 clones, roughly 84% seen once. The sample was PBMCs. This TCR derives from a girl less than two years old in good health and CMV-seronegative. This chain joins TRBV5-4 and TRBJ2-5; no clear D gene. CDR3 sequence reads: CASSASEETQYF. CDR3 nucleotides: TGTGCCAGCAGCGCCTCGGAGGAGACCCAGTACTTC.